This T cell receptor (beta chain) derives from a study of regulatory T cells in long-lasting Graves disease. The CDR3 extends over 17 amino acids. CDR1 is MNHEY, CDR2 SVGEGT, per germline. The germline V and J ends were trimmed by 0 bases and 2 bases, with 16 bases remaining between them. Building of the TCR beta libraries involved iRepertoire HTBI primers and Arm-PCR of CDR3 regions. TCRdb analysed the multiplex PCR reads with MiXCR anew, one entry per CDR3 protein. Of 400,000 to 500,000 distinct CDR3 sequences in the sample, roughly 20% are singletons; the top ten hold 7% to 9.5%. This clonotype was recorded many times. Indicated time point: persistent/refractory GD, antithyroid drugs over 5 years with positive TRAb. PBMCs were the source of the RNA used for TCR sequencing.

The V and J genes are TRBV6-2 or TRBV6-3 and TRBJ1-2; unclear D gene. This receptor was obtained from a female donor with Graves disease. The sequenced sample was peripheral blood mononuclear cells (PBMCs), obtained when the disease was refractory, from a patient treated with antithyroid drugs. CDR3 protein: CASSYSIGAAANYGYTF. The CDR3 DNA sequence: TGTGCCAGCAGTTACTCGATTGGTGCGGCTGCAAACTATGGCTACACCTTC.